This paragraph covers one T cell receptor (beta chain) sequence. Its antigen is still unknown. Nothing much larger sits one base from this clone, and base qualities are not available. From the germline V gene (reference sequence), CDR1 is DFQATT and CDR2 is SNEGSKA. V was cut back by 3 bases and J by 9 bases, leaving a gap of 12 bases between them. The cysteine opens and the phenylalanine closes a CDR3 of 12 amino acids. Only the CDR3 DNA stays, 36 bases, in frame from base 1. Instrument on record: Illumina HiSeq 1500. Using fastp at Q25 and MiXCR, TCRdb reprocessed the public reads and kept productive beta chains. Entries are consolidated by CDR3 protein sequence, retaining the most common genes and DNA. Within this sample are around 800,000 distinct CDR3 sequences, with roughly 33% of them counted one time only. Approximately 13% of the sample rests with the top ten. In the paper's terms, the treatment or condition label means: in vitro stimulation with specific CMV peptide epitopes to enrich CMV-specific T cells.

This entry is derived from a study of T cell repertoires in cytomegalovirus infection (dated by TCRdb to about 2019). With respect to the entire study: Peptide stimulations targeted recently identified HLA-C-restricted CMV epitopes, whose presentation resists viral immunomodulation, together with well-studied HLA-B-restricted epitopes. Donor HLA type was relevant to the analysis, because carriage of CMV infection together with the matching HLA type was indicated by public TCR beta signatures. General findings and caveats noted by the study authors: In both this cohort and an independent cohort of a few hundred donors, the cumulative frequency of public TCR beta family members distinguished carriers of CMV infection plus the relevant HLA type. The ex vivo response was dominated by HLA-C-restricted CMV-specific TCR beta clonotypes, which also provided the single most frequent clonotype in two of eight donors.

The sample was cultured CD8+ T cells from PBMCs, taken from culture after CMV antigen stimulation. This TCR was sampled from a human donor in good health (CMV status not recorded). Some clones in this sample may be carry-over from other donors' samples. The chain is made from TRBV20-1 and TRBJ2-1; 5 matching bases give a weak D call of TRBD2. The CDR3: CSARPLAGEQFF. The bases are TGCAGTGCTAGGCCCCTAGCCGGTGAGCAGTTCTTC.